This T cell receptor (beta chain) derives from a study of blood T cell repertoires in COVID-19. Across the study: COVID-19 samples, acute and convalescent, were from the United States, Italy and Spain. The analysed material was cDNA or gDNA that came from T cells, B-cell-depleted T cells, or PBMCs.

This clone was detected once. CDR3 length: 17 amino acids. Germline assignment: CDR1 SGHRS and CDR2 YFSETQ. Between the trimmed V and J ends, which lost 4 bases and 6 bases, there was a span of 24 bases. Here immunoSEQ multiplex PCR was the method, and the copy in TCRdb shows in-frame clones only, minus some. This table holds some 140,000 clones, 70% to 90% found once. The chain has TRBV5-1 and TRBJ2-3; D may be TRBD1 (8 bases). The source material was peripheral blood. This sequence originates from a man in his fifties or sixties with COVID-19, enrolled during active disease. In nucleotides, the CDR3 is TGCGCCAGCAGCACCCAGGGGGCGGGGGCCCTCTTGGATACGCAGTATTTT. It is translated as CASSTQGAGALLDTQYF.